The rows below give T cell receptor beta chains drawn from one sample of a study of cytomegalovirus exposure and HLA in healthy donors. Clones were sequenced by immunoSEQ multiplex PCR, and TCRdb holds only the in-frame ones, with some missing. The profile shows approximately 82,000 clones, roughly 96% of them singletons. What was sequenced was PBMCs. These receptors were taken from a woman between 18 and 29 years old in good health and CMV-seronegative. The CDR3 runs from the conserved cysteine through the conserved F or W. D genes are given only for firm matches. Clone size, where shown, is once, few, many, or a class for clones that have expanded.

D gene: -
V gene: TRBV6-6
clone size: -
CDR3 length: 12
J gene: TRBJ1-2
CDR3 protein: CASQEGNYGYTF
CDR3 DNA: TGTGCCAGCCAGGAGGGCAACTATGGCTACACCTTC

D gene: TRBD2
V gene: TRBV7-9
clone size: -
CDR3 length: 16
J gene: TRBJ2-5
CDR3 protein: CASSLASGGYGETQYF
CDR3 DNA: TGTGCCAGCAGCTTAGCCAGCGGGGGGTACGGAGAGACCCAGTACTTC

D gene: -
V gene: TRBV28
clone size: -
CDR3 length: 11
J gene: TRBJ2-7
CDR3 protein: CASTSFNEQYF
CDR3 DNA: TGTGCCAGCACTAGTTTCAACGAGCAGTACTTC

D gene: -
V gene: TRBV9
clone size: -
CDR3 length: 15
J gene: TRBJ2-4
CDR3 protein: CASSVGPPGVDIQYF
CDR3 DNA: TGTGCCAGCAGCGTAGGTCCCCCGGGAGTAGACATTCAGTACTTC

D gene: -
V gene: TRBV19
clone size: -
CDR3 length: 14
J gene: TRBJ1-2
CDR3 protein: CASKGSPDSRGYTF
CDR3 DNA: TGTGCCAGTAAAGGTTCGCCAGATTCTAGAGGCTACACCTTC

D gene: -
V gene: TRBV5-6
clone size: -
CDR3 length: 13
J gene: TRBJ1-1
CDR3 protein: CASSLATSIEAFF
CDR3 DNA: TGTGCCAGCAGCTTGGCCACTTCTATTGAAGCTTTCTTT

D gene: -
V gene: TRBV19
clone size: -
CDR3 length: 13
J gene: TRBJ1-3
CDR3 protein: CASSSGTRNTIYF
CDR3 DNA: TGTGCCAGTAGTAGTGGGACAAGAAACACCATATATTTT

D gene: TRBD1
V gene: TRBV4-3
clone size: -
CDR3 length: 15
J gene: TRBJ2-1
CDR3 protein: CASSRGQGGVNEQFF
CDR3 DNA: TGCGCCAGCAGCCGGGGACAGGGGGGGGTCAATGAGCAGTTCTTC

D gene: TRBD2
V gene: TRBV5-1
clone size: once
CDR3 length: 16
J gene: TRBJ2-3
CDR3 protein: CASSLERRGGTDTQYF
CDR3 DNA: TGCGCCAGCAGCTTGGAACGGCGGGGGGGCACAGATACGCAGTATTTT

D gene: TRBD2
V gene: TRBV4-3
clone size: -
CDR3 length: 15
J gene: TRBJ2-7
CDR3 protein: CASSQFWTSVYEQYF
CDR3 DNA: TGCGCCAGCAGCCAATTTTGGACTAGCGTATACGAGCAGTACTTC

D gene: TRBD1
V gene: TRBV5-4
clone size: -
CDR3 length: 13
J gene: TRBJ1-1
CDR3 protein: CASSWQGVSVAFF
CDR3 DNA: TGTGCCAGCAGCTGGCAGGGGGTTAGCGTAGCTTTCTTT

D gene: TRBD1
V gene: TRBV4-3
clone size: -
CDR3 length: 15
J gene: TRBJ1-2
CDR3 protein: CASSPSTGGGGGYTF
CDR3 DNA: TGCGCCAGCAGCCCGTCGACAGGGGGCGGTGGTGGCTACACCTTC

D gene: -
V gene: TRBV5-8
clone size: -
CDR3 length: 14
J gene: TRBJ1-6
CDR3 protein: CASSLEASNSPLHF
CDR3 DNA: TGTGCCAGCAGCTTGGAAGCGTCGAATTCACCCCTCCACTTT

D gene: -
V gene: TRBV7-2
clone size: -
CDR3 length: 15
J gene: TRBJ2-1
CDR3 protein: CASSLGLASYNEQFF
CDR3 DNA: TGTGCCAGCAGCTTAGGACTGGCTTCCTACAATGAGCAGTTCTTC

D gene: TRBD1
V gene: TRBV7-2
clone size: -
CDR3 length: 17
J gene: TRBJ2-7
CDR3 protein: CASSLALAGGSSYEQYF
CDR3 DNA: TGTGCCAGCAGCTTAGCCTTGGCAGGGGGCTCCTCCTACGAGCAGTACTTC

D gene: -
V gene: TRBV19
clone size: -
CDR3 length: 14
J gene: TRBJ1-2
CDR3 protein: CASTNNPGANGYTF
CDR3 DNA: TGTGCCAGTACTAATAACCCAGGGGCGAATGGCTACACCTTC

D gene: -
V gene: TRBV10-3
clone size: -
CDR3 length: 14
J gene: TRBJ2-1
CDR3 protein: CAIRFSSSYNEQFF
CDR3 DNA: TGTGCCATCAGATTCTCGAGCTCCTACAATGAGCAGTTCTTC

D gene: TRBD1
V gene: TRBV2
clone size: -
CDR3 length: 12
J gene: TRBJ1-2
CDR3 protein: CASTDRAYGYTF
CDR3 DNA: TGTGCCAGCACCGACAGGGCCTATGGCTACACCTTC

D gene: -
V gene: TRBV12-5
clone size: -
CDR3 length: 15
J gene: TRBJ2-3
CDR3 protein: CASGLGSYNTDTQYF
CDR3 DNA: TGTGCTAGTGGTTTGGGGAGCTACAACACAGATACGCAGTATTTT

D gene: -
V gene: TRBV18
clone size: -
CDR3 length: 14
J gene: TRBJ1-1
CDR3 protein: CASSPPNGGGEAFF
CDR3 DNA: TGTGCCAGCTCACCACCGAACGGGGGAGGCGAAGCTTTCTTT

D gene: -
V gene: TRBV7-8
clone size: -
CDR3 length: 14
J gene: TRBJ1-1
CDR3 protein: CASRLTTVNTEAFF
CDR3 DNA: TGTGCCAGCAGACTAACGACGGTTAACACTGAAGCTTTCTTT

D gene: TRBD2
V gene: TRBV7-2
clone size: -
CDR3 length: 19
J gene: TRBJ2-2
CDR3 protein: CASNPWGRGDPRSTGELFF
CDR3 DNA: TGTGCCAGCAACCCCTGGGGGCGGGGGGATCCTAGGAGCACCGGGGAGCTGTTTTTT

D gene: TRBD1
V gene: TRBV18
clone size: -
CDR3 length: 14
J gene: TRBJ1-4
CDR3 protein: CASSQNRGNEKLFF
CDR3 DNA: TGTGCCAGCTCCCAAAACAGGGGTAATGAAAAACTGTTTTTT

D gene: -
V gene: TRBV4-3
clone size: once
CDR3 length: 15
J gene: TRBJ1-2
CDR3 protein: CASSQDYGGGYGYTF
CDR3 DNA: TGCGCCAGCAGCCAAGATTATGGGGGCGGCTATGGCTACACCTTC

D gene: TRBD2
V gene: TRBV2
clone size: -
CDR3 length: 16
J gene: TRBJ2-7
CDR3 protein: CASSEARGSGAYEQYF
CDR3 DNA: TGTGCCAGCAGTGAAGCGCGGGGTAGCGGGGCATACGAGCAGTACTTC

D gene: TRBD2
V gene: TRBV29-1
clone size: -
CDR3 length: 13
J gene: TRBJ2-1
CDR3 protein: CSVDRTSGNEQFF
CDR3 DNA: TGCAGCGTCGACCGGACTAGCGGCAATGAGCAGTTCTTC

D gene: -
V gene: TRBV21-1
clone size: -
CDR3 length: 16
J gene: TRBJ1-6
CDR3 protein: CASSFQNRTGGVTLHF
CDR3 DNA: TGTGCCAGCAGCTTCCAAAATAGGACAGGGGGTGTTACCCTCCACTTT

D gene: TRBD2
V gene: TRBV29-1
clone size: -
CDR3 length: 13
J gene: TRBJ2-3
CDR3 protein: CSGLAGPTDTQYF
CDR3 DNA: TGCAGCGGGTTAGCGGGGCCAACAGATACGCAGTATTTT

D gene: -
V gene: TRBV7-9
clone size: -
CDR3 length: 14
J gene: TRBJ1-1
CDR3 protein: CASSSDIHGLEAFF
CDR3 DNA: TGTGCCAGCAGCTCCGATATCCATGGCCTTGAAGCTTTCTTT

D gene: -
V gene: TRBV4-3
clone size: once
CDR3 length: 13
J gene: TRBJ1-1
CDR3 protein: CASSISGGTEAFF
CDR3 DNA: TGCGCCAGTTCGATCAGCGGGGGCACTGAAGCTTTCTTT

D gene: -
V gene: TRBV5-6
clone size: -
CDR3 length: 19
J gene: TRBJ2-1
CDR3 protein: CASRRRGAGFTGAYNEQFF
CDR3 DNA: TGTGCCAGCAGAAGGAGGGGAGCAGGTTTCACAGGAGCCTACAATGAGCAGTTCTTC

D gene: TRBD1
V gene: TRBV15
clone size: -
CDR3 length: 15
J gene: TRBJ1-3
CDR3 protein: CATSRSGTGGNTIYF
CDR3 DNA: TGTGCCACCAGCAGATCCGGGACAGGGGGAAACACCATATATTTT

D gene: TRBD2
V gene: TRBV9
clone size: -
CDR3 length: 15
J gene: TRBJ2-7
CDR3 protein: CASSSGTSGSYEQYF
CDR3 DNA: TGTGCCAGCAGCTCTGGGACTAGCGGGAGCTACGAGCAGTACTTC

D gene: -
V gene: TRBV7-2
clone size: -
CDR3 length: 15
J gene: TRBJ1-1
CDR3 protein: CASSTLQGGVTEAFF
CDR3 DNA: TGTGCCAGCAGCACACTGCAGGGAGGGGTCACTGAAGCTTTCTTT

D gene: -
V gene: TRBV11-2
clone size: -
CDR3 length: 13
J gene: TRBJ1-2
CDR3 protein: CASSLGTRYGYTF
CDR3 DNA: TGTGCCAGCAGCTTGGGGACAAGATATGGCTACACCTTC

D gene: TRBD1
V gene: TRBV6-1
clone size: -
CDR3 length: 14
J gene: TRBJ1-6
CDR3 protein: CASRQGSYNSPLHF
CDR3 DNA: TGTGCCAGCAGACAGGGGAGCTATAATTCACCCCTCCACTTT

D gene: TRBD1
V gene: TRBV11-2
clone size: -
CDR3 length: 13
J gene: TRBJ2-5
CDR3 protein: CASGDRSLGAQYF
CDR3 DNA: TGTGCCAGCGGGGACAGGTCGTTAGGGGCCCAGTACTTC

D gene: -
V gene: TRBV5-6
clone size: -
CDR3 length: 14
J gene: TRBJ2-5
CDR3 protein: CASSAELFSETQYF
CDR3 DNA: TGTGCCAGCAGCGCTGAGCTCTTCTCAGAGACCCAGTACTTC

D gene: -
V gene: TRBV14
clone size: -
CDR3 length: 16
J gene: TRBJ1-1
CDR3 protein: CASSQDLGRMNTEAFF
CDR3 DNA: TGTGCCAGCAGCCAAGATCTGGGGAGGATGAACACTGAAGCTTTCTTT

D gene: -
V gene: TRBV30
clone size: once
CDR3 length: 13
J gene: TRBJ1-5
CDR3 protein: CAWAHSSNQPQHF
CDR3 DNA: TGTGCCTGGGCCCATAGTAGCAATCAGCCCCAGCATTTT

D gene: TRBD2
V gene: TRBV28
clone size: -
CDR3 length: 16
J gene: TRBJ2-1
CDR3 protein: CASSSLAGKSYNEQFF
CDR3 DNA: TGTGCCAGCAGTTCACTAGCGGGAAAAAGCTACAATGAGCAGTTCTTC

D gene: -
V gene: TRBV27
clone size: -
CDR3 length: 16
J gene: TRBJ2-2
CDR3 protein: CASSVGRGGNTGELFF
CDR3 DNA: TGTGCCAGCAGCGTCGGTAGGGGAGGGAACACCGGGGAGCTGTTTTTT

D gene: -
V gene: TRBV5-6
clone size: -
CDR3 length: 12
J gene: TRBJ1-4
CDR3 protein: CASRYGGEKLFF
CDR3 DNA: TGTGCCAGCAGGTATGGAGGTGAAAAACTGTTTTTT

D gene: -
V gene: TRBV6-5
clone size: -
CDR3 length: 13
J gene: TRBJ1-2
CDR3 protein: CASSKDKIYGYTF
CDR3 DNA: TGTGCCAGCAGTAAGGACAAAATCTATGGCTACACCTTC

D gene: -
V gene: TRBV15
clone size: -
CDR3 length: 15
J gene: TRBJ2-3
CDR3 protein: CATSSARAGGDTQYF
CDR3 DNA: TGTGCCACCAGCAGCGCCCGTGCAGGAGGAGATACGCAGTATTTT

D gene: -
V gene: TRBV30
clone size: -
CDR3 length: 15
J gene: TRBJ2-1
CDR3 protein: CAWSGPRGAYNEQFF
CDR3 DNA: TGTGCCTGGAGTGGACCCCGTGGGGCTTACAATGAGCAGTTCTTC

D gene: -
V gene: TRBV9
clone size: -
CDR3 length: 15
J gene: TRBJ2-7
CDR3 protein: CASSVAFGDAYEQYF
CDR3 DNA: TGTGCCAGCAGCGTAGCTTTCGGGGATGCCTACGAGCAGTACTTC

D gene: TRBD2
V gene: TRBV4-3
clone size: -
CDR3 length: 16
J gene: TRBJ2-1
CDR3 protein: CASSPLSTSGGNEQFF
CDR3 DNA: TGCGCCAGCAGCCCTCTCTCGACTAGCGGGGGCAATGAGCAGTTCTTC

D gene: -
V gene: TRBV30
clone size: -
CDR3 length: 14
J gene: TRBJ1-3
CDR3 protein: CAWSDYGRGNTIYF
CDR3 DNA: TGTGCCTGGAGTGACTACGGTCGTGGAAACACCATATATTTT

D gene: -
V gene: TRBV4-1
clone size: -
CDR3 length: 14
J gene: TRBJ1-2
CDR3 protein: CASSQDAGNYGYTF
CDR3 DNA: TGCGCCAGCAGCCAAGATGCGGGGAACTATGGCTACACCTTC

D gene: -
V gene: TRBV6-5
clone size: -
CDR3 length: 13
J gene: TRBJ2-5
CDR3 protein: CASRGSIRETQYF
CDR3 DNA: TGTGCCAGCCGGGGGTCGATTAGAGAGACCCAGTACTTC

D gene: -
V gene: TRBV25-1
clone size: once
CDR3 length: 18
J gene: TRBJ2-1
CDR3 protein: CASSEGQWAGSPRIEQFF
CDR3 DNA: TGTGCCAGCAGTGAAGGACAGTGGGCGGGTAGTCCACGTATTGAGCAGTTCTTC

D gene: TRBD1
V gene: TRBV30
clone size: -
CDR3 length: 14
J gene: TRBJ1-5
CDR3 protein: CAWSVGQGNQPQHF
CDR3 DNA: TGTGCCTGGAGCGTGGGACAGGGGAATCAGCCCCAGCATTTT

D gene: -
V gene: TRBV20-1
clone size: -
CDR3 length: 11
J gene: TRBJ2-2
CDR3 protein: CSASFTGELFF
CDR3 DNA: TGCAGTGCTTCATTTACCGGGGAGCTGTTTTTT

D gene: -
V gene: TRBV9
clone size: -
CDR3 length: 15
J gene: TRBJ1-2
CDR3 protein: CASSVDVLTDYGYTF
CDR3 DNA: TGTGCCAGCAGCGTAGATGTCCTTACGGACTATGGCTACACCTTC